This T cell receptor (beta chain) comes out of a study of shared clonotypes between healthy human individuals. Study summary: Those who served as donors were a couple of women and three men between the ages of 18 and 49. Donors had three CD4 naive, three CD4 memory, two CD8 naive and one CD8 memory plate apiece.

Study donors comprised healthy, HIV-negative adults devoid of recent acute infection or vaccination. Germline values: CDR1 MRHNA, CDR2 SNTAGT. The CDR3 length is 13 residues. V shed 9 bases, J shed 6 bases, and the junction held 6 bases outside the gene matches. Sequencing was performed with immunoSEQ multiplex PCR; in TCRdb, only in-frame clones are kept and a portion is missing. The sample lists 600,000 to 750,000 clones; roughly 87% were seen once. The chain combines TRBV6-4 with TRBJ1-5, with 9 bases aligning to TRBD1. The sample consisted of memory CD8+ T cells from PBMCs. As for subset: CD45RO+ cells pooled with CCR7-negative TemRA cells. The TCR was taken from a man aged 18 to 35 in good health. Some clones in this sample may be carry-over from other donors' samples. The CDR3 nucleotides read TGTGCCAGACGGACAGGGGCAGGTCAGCCCCAGCATTTT. The encoded protein is CARRTGAGQPQHF.